This TCR beta chain was retrieved from a study of tumor and adjacent non-tumor tissue in lung cancer. Study as a whole: Patients comprised eleven to twelve adenocarcinoma, a couple of squamous cell carcinoma and 1 small cell lung cancer.

Three rounds of nested PCR, following a modified ARM-PCR protocol, produced the TCRbeta library. TCRdb re-analysed the multiplex PCR reads in MiXCR, keeping a single row per CDR3 protein. The repertoire consists of about 200,000 distinct CDR3 sequences, with 71% occurring once and the leading ten covering around 25%. No cell sorting was done before RNA was extracted from the tissue. Germline CDR1 SGHNT, CDR2 YENEEA. V was trimmed by 5 bases and J by 2 bases, leaving 13 bases between them. This CDR3 is 14 amino acids long. The chain recombines TRBV11-3 with TRBJ2-7, with D maybe TRBD1 (5 bases). The sample taken for sequencing was lung tumor tissue. This sequence originates from a man aged 60 to 75 with non-small cell lung cancer. CDR3 protein: CASSQGAVPYEQYF. CDR3 sequence (DNA): TGTGCCAGCAGCCAAGGGGCGGTACCCTACGAGCAGTACTTC.